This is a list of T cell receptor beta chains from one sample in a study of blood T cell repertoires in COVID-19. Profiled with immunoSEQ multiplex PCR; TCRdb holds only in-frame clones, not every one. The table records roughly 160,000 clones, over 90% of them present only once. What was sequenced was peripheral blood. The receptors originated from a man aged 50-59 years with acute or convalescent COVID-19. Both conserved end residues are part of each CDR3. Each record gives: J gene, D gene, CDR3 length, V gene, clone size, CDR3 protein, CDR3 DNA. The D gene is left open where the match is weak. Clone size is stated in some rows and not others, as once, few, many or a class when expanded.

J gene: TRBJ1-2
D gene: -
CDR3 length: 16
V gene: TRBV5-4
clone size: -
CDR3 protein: CASSLSGAAAVYGYTF
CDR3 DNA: TGTGCCAGCAGCTTGTCGGGTGCGGCCGCTGTCTATGGCTACACCTTC

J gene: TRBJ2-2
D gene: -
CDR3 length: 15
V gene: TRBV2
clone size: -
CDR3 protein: CASSEMLSDTGELFF
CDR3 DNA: TGTGCCAGCAGCGAAATGCTGAGCGACACCGGGGAGCTGTTTTTT

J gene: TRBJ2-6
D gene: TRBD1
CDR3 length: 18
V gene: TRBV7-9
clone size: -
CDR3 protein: CASSLPTGGGTGANVLTF
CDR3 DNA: TGTGCCAGCAGCCTCCCGACAGGGGGCGGGACTGGGGCCAACGTCCTGACTTTC

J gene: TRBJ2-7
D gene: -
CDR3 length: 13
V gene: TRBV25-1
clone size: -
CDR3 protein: CASRKQGSYEQYF
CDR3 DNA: TGTGCCAGCAGAAAACAGGGATCCTACGAGCAGTACTTC

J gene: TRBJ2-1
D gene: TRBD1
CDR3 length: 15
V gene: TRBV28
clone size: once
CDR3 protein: CASSSGTVVRNEQFF
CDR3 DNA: TGTGCCAGCAGTTCCGGGACAGTGGTGAGGAATGAGCAGTTCTTC

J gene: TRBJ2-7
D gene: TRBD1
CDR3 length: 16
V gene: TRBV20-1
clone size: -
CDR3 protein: CSASGLRDRATYEQYF
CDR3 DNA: TGCAGTGCTAGTGGCCTCCGGGACAGGGCCACCTACGAGCAGTACTTC

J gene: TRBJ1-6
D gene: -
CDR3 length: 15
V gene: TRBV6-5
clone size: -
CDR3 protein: CASSQTGLGNSPLHF
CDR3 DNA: TGTGCCAGCAGCCAGACAGGTCTAGGGAATTCACCCCTCCACTTT

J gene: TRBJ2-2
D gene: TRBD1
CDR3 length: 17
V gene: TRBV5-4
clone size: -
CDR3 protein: CASSLGGTGRNTGELFF
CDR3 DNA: TGTGCCAGCAGCTTGGGTGGGACAGGGAGAAACACCGGGGAGCTGTTTTTT

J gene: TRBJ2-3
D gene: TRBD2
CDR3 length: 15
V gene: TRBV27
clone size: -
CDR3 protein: CASSALAGVADTQYF
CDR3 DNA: TGTGCCAGCAGTGCCCTAGCGGGAGTTGCAGATACGCAGTATTTT

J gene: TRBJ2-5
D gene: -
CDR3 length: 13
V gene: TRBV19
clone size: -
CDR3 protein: CASRAGNLETQYF
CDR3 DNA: TGTGCCAGTAGGGCAGGGAACTTGGAGACCCAGTACTTC

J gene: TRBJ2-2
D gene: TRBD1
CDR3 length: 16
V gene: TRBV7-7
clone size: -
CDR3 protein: CASSQAGTGGTGELFF
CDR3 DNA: TGTGCTAGCAGCCAAGCCGGGACAGGGGGCACCGGGGAGCTGTTTTTT

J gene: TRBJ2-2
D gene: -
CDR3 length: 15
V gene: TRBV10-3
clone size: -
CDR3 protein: CAISYGLPNTGELFF
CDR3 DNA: TGTGCCATCAGCTATGGACTACCGAACACCGGGGAGCTGTTTTTT

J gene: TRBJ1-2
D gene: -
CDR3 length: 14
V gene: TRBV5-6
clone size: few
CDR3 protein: CASRLTGTNYGYTF
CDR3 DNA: TGTGCCAGCAGATTAACCGGGACTAACTATGGCTACACCTTC

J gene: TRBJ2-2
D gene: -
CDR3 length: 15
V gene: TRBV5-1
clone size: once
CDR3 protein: CASSLRQLNTGELFF
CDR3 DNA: TGCGCCAGCAGCTTGCGACAGCTCAACACCGGGGAGCTGTTTTTT

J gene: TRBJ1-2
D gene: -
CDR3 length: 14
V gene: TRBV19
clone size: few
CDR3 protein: CASSLQGSFYGYTF
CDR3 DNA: TGTGCCAGTAGTCTGCAGGGCTCTTTCTATGGCTACACCTTC

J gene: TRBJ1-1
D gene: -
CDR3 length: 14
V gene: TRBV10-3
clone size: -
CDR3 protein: CAISVPGRFTEAFF
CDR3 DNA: TGTGCCATCAGTGTCCCCGGGAGGTTCACTGAAGCTTTCTTT

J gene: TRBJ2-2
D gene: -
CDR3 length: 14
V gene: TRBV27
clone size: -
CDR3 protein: CASSLGHFTGELFF
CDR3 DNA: TGTGCCAGCAGTTTAGGGCACTTCACCGGGGAGCTGTTTTTT

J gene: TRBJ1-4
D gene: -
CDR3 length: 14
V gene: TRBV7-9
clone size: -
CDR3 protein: CASSLGQYNEKLFF
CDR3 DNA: TGTGCCAGCAGCTTAGGACAGTATAATGAAAAACTGTTTTTT

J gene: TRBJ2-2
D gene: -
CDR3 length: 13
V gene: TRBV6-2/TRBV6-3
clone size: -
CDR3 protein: CASSYSRTGELFF
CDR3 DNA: TGTGCCAGCAGTTATTCGCGTACCGGGGAGCTGTTTTTT

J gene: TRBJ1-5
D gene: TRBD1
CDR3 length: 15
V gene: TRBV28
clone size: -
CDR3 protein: CASSTSGGNNQPQHF
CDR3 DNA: TGTGCCAGCAGTACCTCAGGGGGAAACAATCAGCCCCAGCATTTT

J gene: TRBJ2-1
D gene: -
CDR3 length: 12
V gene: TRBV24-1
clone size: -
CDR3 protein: CATTRVYNEQFF
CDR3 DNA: TGTGCCACCACCCGGGTGTACAATGAGCAGTTCTTC

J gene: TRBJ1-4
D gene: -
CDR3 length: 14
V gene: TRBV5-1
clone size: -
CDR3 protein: CASSLVGSGEKLFF
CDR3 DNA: TGCGCCAGCAGCTTGGTCGGGTCGGGGGAAAAACTGTTTTTT

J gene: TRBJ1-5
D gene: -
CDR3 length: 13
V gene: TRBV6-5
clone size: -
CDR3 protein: CASKGGSGQPQHF
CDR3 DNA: TGTGCCAGCAAAGGGGGATCGGGTCAGCCCCAGCATTTT

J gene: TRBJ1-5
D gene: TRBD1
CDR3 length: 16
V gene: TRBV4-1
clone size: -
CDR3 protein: CASSQGRDSLNQPQHF
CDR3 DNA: TGCGCCAGCAGCCAAGGTAGGGACAGCCTCAATCAGCCCCAGCATTTT

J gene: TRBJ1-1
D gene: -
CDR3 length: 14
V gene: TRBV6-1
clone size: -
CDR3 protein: CASRSGTVNTEAFF
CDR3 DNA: TGTGCCAGCAGATCCGGGACTGTGAACACTGAAGCTTTCTTT

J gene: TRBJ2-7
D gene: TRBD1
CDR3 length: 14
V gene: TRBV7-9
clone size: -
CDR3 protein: CASSSGTESYEQYF
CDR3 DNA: TGTGCCAGCAGCTCAGGGACAGAGTCCTACGAGCAGTACTTC

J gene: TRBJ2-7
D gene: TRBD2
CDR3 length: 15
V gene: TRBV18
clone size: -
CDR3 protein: CASSRGLAGIDEQYF
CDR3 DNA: TGTGCCAGCTCACGAGGACTAGCGGGAATCGACGAGCAGTACTTC

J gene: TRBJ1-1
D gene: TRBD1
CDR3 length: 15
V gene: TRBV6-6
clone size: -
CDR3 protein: CASSRPQGADTEAFF
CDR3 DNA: TGTGCCAGCAGTAGACCGCAGGGGGCAGACACTGAAGCTTTCTTT

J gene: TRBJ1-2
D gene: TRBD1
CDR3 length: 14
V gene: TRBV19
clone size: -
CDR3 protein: CASRQGSTNYGYTF
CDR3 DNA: TGTGCCAGCCGACAGGGGTCTACTAACTATGGCTACACCTTC

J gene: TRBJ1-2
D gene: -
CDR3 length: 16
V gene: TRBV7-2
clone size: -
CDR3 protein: CASSLGPAGPNYGYTF
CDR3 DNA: TGTGCCAGCAGCTTAGGCCCAGCGGGGCCTAACTATGGCTACACCTTC

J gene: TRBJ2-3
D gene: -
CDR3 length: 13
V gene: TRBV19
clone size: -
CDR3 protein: CASSHPGADTQYF
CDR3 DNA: TGTGCCAGTAGCCACCCTGGGGCTGATACGCAGTATTTT

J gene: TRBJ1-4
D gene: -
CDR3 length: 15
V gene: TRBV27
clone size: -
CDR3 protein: CASSSFYTAGEKLFF
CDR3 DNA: TGTGCCAGCAGTTCCTTTTATACGGCCGGGGAAAAACTGTTTTTT

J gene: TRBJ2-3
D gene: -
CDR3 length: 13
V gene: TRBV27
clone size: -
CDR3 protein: CASSLLVPDTQYF
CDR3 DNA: TGTGCCAGCAGTTTATTAGTCCCAGATACGCAGTATTTT

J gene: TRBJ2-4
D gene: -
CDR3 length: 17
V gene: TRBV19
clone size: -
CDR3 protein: CASTSAVSRLAKNIQYF
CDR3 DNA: TGTGCCAGTACCTCGGCGGTCTCTAGACTAGCCAAAAACATTCAGTACTTC